The rows below give T cell receptor beta chains drawn from one sample of a study of T cell responses to AZD1222 COVID-19 vaccine. The repertoire was sequenced with immunoSEQ multiplex PCR; TCRdb's copy has only in-frame clones and lacks some. Here the sample spans about 120,000 clones, roughly 87% being singletons. The source material was peripheral blood, sampled on day 0 of AZD1222 vaccination. Every receptor here comes from an adult in good health. Each CDR3 is given with its conserved first and last residue. The D gene is left open where the match is weak. Size tells how often a clone was seen (once, few, many) or the class of an expanded clone, and some rows leave it out.

clone_size	d_call	v_call	j_call	cdr3_nt	cdr3_aa
once	.	TRBV11-3	TRBJ2-1	TGTGCCAGCAGCTTAGATCTGCGGGACAATGAGCAGTTCTTC	CASSLDLRDNEQFF
.	.	TRBV27	TRBJ1-6	TGTGCCAGCAAACAGGCCAGGGGCTCCTATAATTCACCCCTCCACTTT	CASKQARGSYNSPLHF
.	TRBD2	TRBV18	TRBJ2-3	TGTGCCAGCTCACCTAGCGGGGGGGCCTCTGGCACAGATACGCAGTATTTT	CASSPSGGASGTDTQYF
once	TRBD1	TRBV28	TRBJ1-2	TGTGCCAGCAGTCCAGGGACAGGGGGCGGTTATGGCTACACCTTC	CASSPGTGGGYGYTF
once	.	TRBV10-2	TRBJ2-7	TGCGCCAGCAGTGAGTATTTCTACGAGCAGTACTTC	CASSEYFYEQYF
.	TRBD2	TRBV13	TRBJ2-5	TGTGCCAGCAGCTTTGCGGGGGTTTCACAAGAGACCCAGTACTTC	CASSFAGVSQETQYF
.	.	TRBV20-1	TRBJ2-1	TGCAGTGCCCGACAGGACAGTGAGCAGTTCTTC	CSARQDSEQFF
.	.	TRBV5-1	TRBJ2-1	TGCGCCAGCAGCTTGTTTAGGGGGAACAATGAGCAGTTCTTC	CASSLFRGNNEQFF
.	.	TRBV11-3	TRBJ2-7	TGTGCCAGCAGCTTAGAATCGGGAAGCTCCTACGAGCAGTACTTC	CASSLESGSSYEQYF
.	.	TRBV9	TRBJ1-4	TGTGCCAGCAGCGCCAGGGGTTCGGGAGAAAAACTGTTTTTT	CASSARGSGEKLFF
.	TRBD1	TRBV7-9	TRBJ1-2	TGTGCCAGCAGCTTAGATTTGGGACAGACTAACTATGGCTACACCTTC	CASSLDLGQTNYGYTF
.	.	TRBV5-1	TRBJ1-1	TGCGCCAGCAGCGCGGACGGAAAGAACACTGAAGCTTTCTTT	CASSADGKNTEAFF
.	.	TRBV11-3	TRBJ1-4	TGTGCCAGCAGCTTAGACCGGGGGGTTGGGGAAAAACTGTTTTTT	CASSLDRGVGEKLFF
few	.	TRBV7-8	TRBJ2-7	TGTGCCAGCAGCTTAACAGGATTAAGTCCCTACGAGCAGTACTTC	CASSLTGLSPYEQYF
few	.	TRBV21-1	TRBJ2-5	TGTGCCAGCAGCAAAGTGGCCAGTCTAGCAGCCGGGACCCAGTACTTC	CASSKVASLAAGTQYF
once	TRBD1	TRBV3-1/TRBV3-2	TRBJ2-2	TGTGCCAGCAGCCTCACAGGGGCCGGGGAGCTGTTTTTT	CASSLTGAGELFF
.	TRBD2	TRBV10-1	TRBJ2-7	TGCGCCAGCAGTGACTCCAAACTGGGACTAGCGGGGTCCTACGAGCAGTACTTC	CASSDSKLGLAGSYEQYF
.	.	TRBV4-1	TRBJ2-1	TGCGCCAGCAAGCGGGCTCAATCCTACAATGAGCAGTTCTTC	CASKRAQSYNEQFF
.	TRBD2	TRBV4-2	TRBJ2-3	TGTGCCAGCAGCCAAGATTTGGCGGGAGGGCCCCCAGATACGCAGTATTTT	CASSQDLAGGPPDTQYF
.	TRBD2	TRBV9	TRBJ2-3	TGTGCCAGCAGCGTCGTTAGCGGGGTCTTCGATACGCAGTATTTT	CASSVVSGVFDTQYF
few	.	TRBV14	TRBJ2-7	TGTGCCAGCAGCCAAGGGAGGGGCGGGTACGAGCAGTACTTC	CASSQGRGGYEQYF
.	.	TRBV5-5	TRBJ2-3	TGTGCCAGCAGCTTGGAACCTTTCACAGATACGCAGTATTTT	CASSLEPFTDTQYF
once	.	TRBV3-1/TRBV3-2	TRBJ1-5	TGTGCCAGTTCCAAAAGTGGGCAGCCCCAGCATTTT	CASSKSGQPQHF
.	.	TRBV28	TRBJ2-7	TGTGCCAGCCGTTCCGCCGGGGTCGCCTACGAGCAGTACTTC	CASRSAGVAYEQYF
.	TRBD2	TRBV10-2	TRBJ2-7	TGCGCCAGCAGTCCCGGACTAGTTTTTGCGGGGTCTTTC	CASSPGLVFAGSF
.	TRBD2	TRBV9	TRBJ2-7	TGTGCCAGCAGCGTAGTTCCGGCTAGCGGCGAGCAGTACTTC	CASSVVPASGEQYF
.	.	TRBV27	TRBJ2-6	TGTGCCAGCAGTTCGCCTTCGGGCTCTGGGGCCAACGTCCTGACTTTC	CASSSPSGSGANVLTF
.	.	TRBV3-1/TRBV3-2	TRBJ2-2	TGTGCCAGCAGCCCAGCAACGAACACCGGGGAGCTGTTTTTT	CASSPATNTGELFF
.	TRBD2	TRBV6-2/TRBV6-3	TRBJ2-3	TGTGCCAGCAGTTACTCCGTCGCGGGAGCAGGATCAGATACGCAGTATTTT	CASSYSVAGAGSDTQYF
.	.	TRBV6-5	TRBJ2-7	TGTGCCAGCAGTTACACCCGGGAAAGGGGCGAGCAGTACTTC	CASSYTRERGEQYF
.	TRBD1	TRBV4-2	TRBJ1-1	TGTGCCAGCAGCCATTTTCAGGGACAGGGAAACACTGAAGCTTTCTTT	CASSHFQGQGNTEAFF
.	.	TRBV28	TRBJ2-5	TGTGCCAGTGTAACAGGCTCCCAAGAGACCCAGTACTTC	CASVTGSQETQYF
.	TRBD1	TRBV27	TRBJ1-1	TGTGCCAGCAGTTTATCAACAGGGGTCACTGAAGCTTTCTTT	CASSLSTGVTEAFF
.	TRBD1	TRBV24-1	TRBJ1-1	TGTGCCACCAGTGAAACAGGGGGCGACACTGAAGCTTTCTTT	CATSETGGDTEAFF
.	.	TRBV27	TRBJ2-7	TGTGCCAGCAGTTTAAGGGGGTCCTACGAGCAGTACTTC	CASSLRGSYEQYF
.	.	TRBV29-1	TRBJ1-4	TGCAGCGTTGGAGGTGGAGGGCCCGAAAAACTGTTTTTT	CSVGGGGPEKLFF
.	TRBD1	TRBV27	TRBJ1-5	TGTGCCAGCAGCCCGGCGACAGGGGGCAATCAGCCCCAGCATTTT	CASSPATGGNQPQHF
.	.	TRBV30	TRBJ1-1	TGTGCCTGGAGGAGGCAGAGTGCTGAAGCTTTCTTT	CAWRRQSAEAFF